A single TCR beta chain is shown here with its context. Original processing notes: Amplification of reference gene primers was used by the study to estimate nucleated cell counts. Some clones are missing from TCRdb's copy, which holds only in-frame ones; the method was immunoSEQ multiplex PCR. That table gives V, J and clone size, and the DNA gave D and trimming. The repertoire holds about 120,000 clones, 81% seen once, with approximately 1.5% in the top ten. The data stem from a study of blood T cell repertoires in COVID-19. About the research overall: Donors in the United States, Italy and Spain gave samples during acute or convalescent COVID-19.

The receptor was isolated from a man in his forties or fifties with acute or convalescent COVID-19. Sample: peripheral blood.

CDR3 region: CASSMGQVNYEQYF. In DNA, the CDR3 is TGTGCCAGCAGCATGGGACAGGTCAACTACGAGCAGTACTTC. The chain is built from TRBV5-4 and TRBJ2-7; 8 bases are a match to TRBD1. The germline V gene has CDR1 SGHNT and CDR2 YYREEE (reference sequence). The V and J ends lost 4 bases and 3 bases, in that order; junction bases with no gene match: 6. The CDR3 has 14 residues.